This T cell receptor beta chain was observed in a study of T and B cells in COVID-19 patients. Points from the study as a whole: Patients with COVID-19 reportedly showed strongly skewed T cell receptor beta variable and joining gene usage. Blood from mildly ill patients while symptomatic, and early samples from severe cases, were scarce.

Blood genomic DNA input for TRB amplification was roughly 230-550 ng. The table lists this clonotype with a count of one. Its target is not known. This may be a read error, as it is one base from a much larger clone. BIOMED2 TRB-A/B primer pools were used in multiplex TRB PCR. One entry per CDR3 protein results from TCRdb running MiXCR on the multiplex PCR reads. The sample has about 15,000 distinct CDR3 sequences; about 26% are singletons. Germline CDR1 SGHNT, CDR2 YENEEA. The CDR3 length is 16 residues. This receptor was obtained from a human donor who had recovered from COVID-19. The sample consisted of blood. V gene TRBV11-3 combines with J gene TRBJ2-1; 7 bases fit TRBD2. In DNA, the CDR3 is TGTGCCAGCAGCCAAATGCTAGCGGCACTAGCGCCGGAGCAGTTATTC. Translated, it gives CASSQMLAALAPEQLF. The full variable domain, completed using reference TRBV11-3 and TRBJ2-1, is EAGVVQSPRYKIIEKKQPVAFWCNPISGHNTLYWYLQNLGQGPELLIRYENEEAVDDSQLPKDRFSAERLKGVDSTLKIQPAELGDSAVYLCASSQMLAALAPEQLFGPGTRLTVL.